This entry features one T cell receptor (beta chain) sequence. These data belong to a study of early T cells in non-severe SARS-CoV-2 infection. About the research overall: Bulk RNA isolated from unsorted whole blood underwent sequencing; chains were not paired.

CDR1 and CDR2 from the germline V gene are SQVTM and ANQGSEA. This CDR3 region has 15 residues. The germline V and J ends were trimmed by 1 base and 0 bases, with 12 bases remaining between them. TCRdb analysed the 5' RACE reads with MiXCR anew, one entry per CDR3 protein. The sample yields roughly 81,000 distinct CDR3 sequences, about 12% seen once. The receptor was isolated from an adult who was a healthcare worker with PCR-confirmed SARS-CoV-2 infection or an uninfected control (not recorded which). Sequences were obtained from whole blood. The chain combines TRBV29-1 with TRBJ1-1; D call uncertain. CDR3 sequence (DNA): TGCAGCGTTGAAGTTCTGGGGAGAATGAACACTGAAGCTTTCTTT. Residues: CSVEVLGRMNTEAFF. The whole variable domain, remainder taken from reference TRBV29-1 and TRBJ1-1, is SAVISQKPSRDICQRGTSLTIQCQVDSQVTMMFWYRQQPGQSLTLIATANQGSEATYESGFVIDKFPISRPNLTFSTLTVSNMSPEDSSIYLCSVEVLGRMNTEAFFGQGTRLTVV.